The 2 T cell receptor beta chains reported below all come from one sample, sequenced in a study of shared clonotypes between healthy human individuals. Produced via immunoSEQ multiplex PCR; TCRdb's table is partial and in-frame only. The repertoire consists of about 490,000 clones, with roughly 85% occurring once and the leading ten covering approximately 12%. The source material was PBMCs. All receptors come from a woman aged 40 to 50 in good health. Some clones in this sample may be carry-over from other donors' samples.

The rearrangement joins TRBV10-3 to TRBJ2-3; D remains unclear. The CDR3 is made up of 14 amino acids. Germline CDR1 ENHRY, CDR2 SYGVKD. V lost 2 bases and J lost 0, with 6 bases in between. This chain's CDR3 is CAISELQSTDTQYF. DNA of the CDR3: TGTGCCATCAGTGAGCTACAGAGCACAGATACGCAGTATTTT.

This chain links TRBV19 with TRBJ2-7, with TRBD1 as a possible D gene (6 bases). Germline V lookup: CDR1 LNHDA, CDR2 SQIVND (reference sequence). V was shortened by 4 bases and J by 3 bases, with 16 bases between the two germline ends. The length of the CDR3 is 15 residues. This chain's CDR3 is CASSTGIQGSYEQYF. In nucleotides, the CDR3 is TGTGCCAGTAGTACAGGTATCCAGGGGAGCTACGAGCAGTACTTC.